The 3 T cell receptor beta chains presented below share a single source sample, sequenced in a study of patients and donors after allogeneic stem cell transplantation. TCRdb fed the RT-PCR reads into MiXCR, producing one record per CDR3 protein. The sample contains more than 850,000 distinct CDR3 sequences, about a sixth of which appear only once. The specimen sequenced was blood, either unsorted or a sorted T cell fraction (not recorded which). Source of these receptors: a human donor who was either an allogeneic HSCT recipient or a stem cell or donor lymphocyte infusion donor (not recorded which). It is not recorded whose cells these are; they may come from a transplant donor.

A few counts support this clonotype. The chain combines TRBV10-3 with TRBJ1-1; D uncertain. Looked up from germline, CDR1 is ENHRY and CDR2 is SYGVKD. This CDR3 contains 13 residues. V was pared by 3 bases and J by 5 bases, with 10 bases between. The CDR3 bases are TGTGCCATCAGTGACTCGGAGTTGACTGAAGCTTTCTTT. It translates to CAISDSELTEAFF.

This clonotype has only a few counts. CDR3 amino acids: CSVGGGDEQYF. As DNA, the CDR3 is TGCAGCGTTGGGGGGGGGGACGAGCAGTACTTC. The chain combines TRBV29-1 with TRBJ2-7, with 7 bases matching TRBD2. The CDR3 loop spans 11 amino acids. CDR1 is SQVTM, CDR2 ANQGSEA, per germline. V gave up 4 bases and J gave up 5 bases; unmatched junction bases: 2.

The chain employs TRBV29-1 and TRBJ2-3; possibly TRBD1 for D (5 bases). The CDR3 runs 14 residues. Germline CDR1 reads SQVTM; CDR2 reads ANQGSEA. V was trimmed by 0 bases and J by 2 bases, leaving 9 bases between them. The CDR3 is CSVEDPGLTDTQYF. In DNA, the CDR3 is TGCAGCGTTGAAGATCCAGGGCTCACAGATACGCAGTATTTT.